One and the same sample provided the 2 T cell receptor beta chains below, sequenced in a study of blood T cell repertoires in COVID-19. This table comes from immunoSEQ multiplex PCR, and its TCRdb copy is limited to in-frame clones, with some not included. The sample contains roughly 150,000 clones, 75% to 90% of which appear only once. Sequenced input: peripheral blood. These receptors were taken from a man between 60 and 70 years old with acute or convalescent COVID-19.

This clone was observed once. This chain connects TRBV5-5 to TRBJ1-2; D might be TRBD1 (6 bases). The germline V gene encodes CDR1 SGHKS and CDR2 YYEKEE (reference sequence). The CDR3 consists of 16 residues. Trimming cost V 0 bases and J 2 bases, with 14 bases left between them. The CDR3 reads CASSLAVSRGNYGYTF. The CDR3 bases are TGTGCCAGCAGCTTGGCGGTGTCTAGGGGGAACTATGGCTACACCTTC.

V gene TRBV12-3 or TRBV12-4 combines with J gene TRBJ1-6, with a weak D call TRBD1 (6 bases). Between the trimmed V and J ends, which lost 6 bases and 10 bases, there was a span of 13 bases. The CDR3 spans 13 residues. The DNA for the CDR3 is TGTGCCAGCAGCCGCACGGGGGGCTCACCCCTCCACTTT. This sequence encodes CASSRTGGSPLHF.